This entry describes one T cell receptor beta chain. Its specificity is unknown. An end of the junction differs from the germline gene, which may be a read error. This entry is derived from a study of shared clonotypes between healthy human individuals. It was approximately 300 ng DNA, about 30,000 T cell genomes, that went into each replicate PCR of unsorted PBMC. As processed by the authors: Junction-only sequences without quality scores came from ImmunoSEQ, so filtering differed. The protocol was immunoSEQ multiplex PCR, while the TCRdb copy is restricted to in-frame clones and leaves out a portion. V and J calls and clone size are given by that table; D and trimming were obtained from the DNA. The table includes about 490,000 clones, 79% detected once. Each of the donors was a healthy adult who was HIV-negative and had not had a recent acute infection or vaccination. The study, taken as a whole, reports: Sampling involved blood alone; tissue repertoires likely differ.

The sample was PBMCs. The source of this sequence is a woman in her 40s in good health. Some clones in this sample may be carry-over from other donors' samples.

The CDR3, as DNA: TGTGCTAGCAGCTTAGGCAACACCGGGGAGCTGTTTTTT. It codes for CASSLGNTGELFF. V gene TRBV7-7 combines with J gene TRBJ2-2, with D unresolved. The CDR3 has 13 amino acids. The germline CDR1 and CDR2 sequences are SSHAT and FNYEAQ (reference sequence).